The 28 T cell receptor beta chains listed next were all sequenced from one sample in a study of Graves' ophthalmopathy and Graves' hyperthyroidism. The study amplified TCR beta CDR3 regions using RNA transcripts. Amplification began with first-round RT-PCR using HTBI primers, then second-round multiplex PCR was performed. TCRdb redid the calling of the multiplex PCR reads with MiXCR, one entry per CDR3 protein. Seen here are more than 300,000 distinct CDR3 sequences, roughly 15% observed once, and the top ten hold around 2.4%. The sequencing input was peripheral blood. Receptors originate from an adult woman with stable Graves' hyperthyroidism.

At least ten counts were recorded for this clonotype. The chain links TRBV30 to TRBJ2-7; D call uncertain. From germline, CDR1 is GTSNPN and CDR2 SVGIG (reference sequence). Trimming took 2 bases from V and 2 from J, leaving 10 bases between them. The CDR3 is made up of 13 amino acids. In DNA, the CDR3 is TGTGCCTGGAGTACGGGTAGGGCCTACGAGCAGTACTTC. Translated, it gives CAWSTGRAYEQYF.

This clonotype was found a few times. V usage is TRBV7-2 and J usage is TRBJ1-2; no clear D gene. This CDR3 comprises 14 residues. Trimming pared 0 bases from V and 4 bases from J, leaving 9 bases between. CDR1 is SGHTA, CDR2 FQGNSA, per germline. The CDR3 nucleotides are TGTGCCAGCAGCTTAGCGGACGGTTTCTATGGCTACACCTTC. Its protein product is CASSLADGFYGYTF.

V and J are TRBV6-1 and TRBJ2-5; 7 nucleotides agree with TRBD1. V lost 4 bases, J lost 4 bases, and 6 bases stayed unmatched. Per the germline V gene, CDR1 is MNHNS and CDR2 is SASEGT. The CDR3 length is 14 residues. CDR3 sequence reads: CASSGQGKGETQYF. The CDR3 coding sequence is TGTGCCAGCAGTGGACAGGGAAAAGGAGAGACCCAGTACTTC.

Ten or more counts support this clonotype. The chain is built from TRBV7-2 and TRBJ2-7, with TRBD1 identical over 9 bases. Germline V CDR1 and CDR2: SGHTA, FQGNSA. CDR3 length: 14 residues. With V trimmed by 6 bases and J by 2 bases, 5 bases remained unmatched. The CDR3 DNA follows: TGTGCCAGCAGTTACAGGGGGCATACCTACGAGCAGTACTTC. Translating gives CASSYRGHTYEQYF.

This clonotype appeared many times. This chain uses TRBV7-4 with TRBJ1-1; weak D call: TRBD1 (6 bases). The CDR3 spans 16 residues. The germline gives CDR1 SGHVT, CDR2 SQSDAQ. With 5 bases removed from V and 1 base from J, the gap between germline ends came to 17 bases. The CDR3, as DNA: TGTGCCAGCAGCCAAACCGGGACACCCCGGAACACTGAAGCTTTCTTT. Encoded protein: CASSQTGTPRNTEAFF.

This clonotype was detected ten times or more. The chain carries TRBV28 and TRBJ2-7, with D hard to call. Per germline, CDR1 MDHEN and CDR2 SYDVKM. V was clipped by 5 bases and J by 0 bases, with 14 bases between them. The CDR3 contains 15 residues. Here the CDR3 DNA reads TGTGCCAGCAGTCCCCGCGGATTTACCTCCTACGAGCAGTACTTC. It translates to CASSPRGFTSYEQYF.

This clonotype was observed many times. The junction departs from germline at one end; a sequencing error may be responsible. The chain couples TRBV28 to TRBJ2-4; 7 bases are a match to TRBD1. The length of the CDR3 is 13 residues. CDR1 is MDHEN and CDR2 is SYDVKM in the germline V gene. CDR3 bases: TGTGCCAGCAGACCGGGACAGATAGACATTAAGTACTTC. Translated: CASRPGQIDIKYF.

This clonotype was seen at least ten times. The CDR3 spells CASSHGPENSPLHF. DNA for the CDR3: TGTGCCAGCAGCCACGGTCCAGAGAATTCACCCCTCCACTTT. The chain is built from TRBV3-1 and TRBJ1-6; D unclear. Trimming removed 3 bases from V and 7 bases from J, with 10 bases in between. CDR1 LGHDT and CDR2 YNNKEL come from the germline V gene (reference sequence). This CDR3 is built from 14 residues. Filled out from reference TRBV3-1 and TRBJ1-6, the complete variable domain reads DTAVSQTPKYLVTQMGNDKSIKCEQNLGHDTMYWYKQDSKKFLKIMFSYNNKELIINETVPNRFSPKSPDKAHLNLHINSLELGDSAVYFCASSHGPENSPLHFGNGTRLTVT.

In this sample, this clonotype turned up many times. V usage is TRBV6-2 or TRBV6-3 and J usage is TRBJ2-4; D is perhaps TRBD2 (7 bases). Per germline, CDR1 MNHEY and CDR2 SVGEGT. V gave up 10 bases and J gave up 6 bases, with 25 bases separating them. This CDR3 region has 16 residues. CDR3 DNA: TGTGCCACCAATCAGCGGGGAGGAAGAGGGGGAAACATTCAGTACTTC. This sequence encodes CATNQRGGRGGNIQYF.

This clonotype was seen at least ten times. The chain employs TRBV7-2 and TRBJ1-1; D is perhaps TRBD1 (5 bases). The CDR3 is 15 residues long. Germline V gives CDR1 SGHTA, CDR2 FQGNSA. V lost 4 bases to trimming and J lost 11 bases, with 23 bases between them. CDR3 residues: CASSSYTGLLPDAFF. DNA for the CDR3: TGTGCCAGCAGCTCCTACACAGGACTCCTGCCAGACGCTTTCTTT. The full variable domain, in which reference TRBV7-2 and TRBJ1-1 provide the parts outside the CDR3, is GAGVSQSPSNKVTEKGKDVELRCDPISGHTALYWYRQSLGQGLEFLIYFQGNSAPDKSGLPSDRFSAERTGGSVSTLTIQRTQQEDSAVYLCASSSYTGLLPDAFFGQGTRLTVV.

There are many counts of this clonotype. CDR3 in amino acids: CSARGPGGSHHSGANVLTF. The CDR3 coding sequence is TGCAGTGCTAGAGGCCCCGGGGGAAGCCACCACTCTGGGGCCAACGTCCTGACTTTC. The gene calls are TRBV20-1 and TRBJ2-6; possibly TRBD2 for D (6 bases). The V and J ends lost 1 base and 0 bases respectively, with 19 bases between them. CDR1 DFQATT and CDR2 SNEGSKA come from the germline V gene (reference sequence). This CDR3 comprises 19 residues.

In this sample, this clonotype turned up many times. This rearrangement joins TRBV27 to TRBJ1-2, with 7 bases identical to TRBD1. The germline CDR1 and CDR2 sequences are MNHEY and SMNVEV (reference sequence). CDR3 length: 13 amino acids. V shed 8 bases, J shed 2 bases, and the junction held 5 bases outside the gene matches. CDR3 sequence: CASDRDSNYGYTF. CDR3 coding DNA: TGTGCCAGCGATAGGGACAGCAACTATGGCTACACCTTC.

In this sample, this clonotype turned up many times. The chain combines TRBV28 with TRBJ2-7; 11 nucleotides agree with TRBD2. The CDR3 loop spans 17 amino acids. V lost 4 bases, J lost 5 bases, and 13 bases stayed unmatched. CDR1 is MDHEN, CDR2 SYDVKM, per germline. The CDR3 here is CASSSNSLASGRHEQYF. The DNA for the CDR3 is TGTGCCAGCAGTTCCAACTCATTGGCTAGCGGGAGGCACGAGCAGTACTTC.

The gene calls are TRBV7-3 and TRBJ2-5; 10 bases map to TRBD2. Germline V gene lookup returns CDR1 SGHTA and CDR2 FQGTGA. This CDR3 region has 17 residues. V lost 5 bases to trimming and J lost 5 bases; unmatched junction nucleotides: 14. The CDR3 spells CASSPGLLAGMVETQYF. CDR3 nucleotide sequence: TGTGCCAGCAGCCCCGGACTACTAGCGGGGATGGTGGAGACCCAGTACTTC.

This clonotype was detected many times. CDR3 in DNA: TGTGCCAGCAGCTTGAGGACAGGGGGCCTGACCTACGAGCAGTACTTC. Translation: CASSLRTGGLTYEQYF. The chain has TRBV11-2 and TRBJ2-7, with 11 bases matching TRBD1. The CDR3 sequence is 16 residues long. CDR1 and CDR2 (germline): SGHAT, FQNNGV. The junction had 6 bases not matched to a gene; V was cut back by 3 bases and J by 2 bases.

This clonotype has ten or more counts. The chain has TRBV12-3 or TRBV12-4 and TRBJ2-5; D assignment may be TRBD1 or TRBD2 (5 bases each). Deletions cut 3 bases from V and 5 bases from J, with 13 bases between. CDR3 length: 14 amino acids. The CDR3 DNA reads TGTGCCAGCAGTTTGGGGACGGGCGGGGAGACCCAGTACTTC. It codes for CASSLGTGGETQYF.

J is TRBJ1-2 and V is TRBV6-1; a weak D match, TRBD1 (6 bases). This CDR3 spans 16 amino acids. V was pared by 2 bases and J by 6 bases, with 19 bases between. In germline, CDR1 is MNHNS, CDR2 SASEGT. This CDR3 reads CASSEYRLDSRNGYTF. CDR3 nucleotide sequence: TGTGCCAGCAGTGAATATAGGTTGGACAGTAGAAATGGCTACACCTTC.

Ten or more counts support this clonotype. The rearrangement joins TRBV7-9 to TRBJ1-1; D uncertain. Per the germline V gene, CDR1 is SEHNR and CDR2 is FQNEAQ (reference sequence). The length of the CDR3 is 13 residues. The V and J ends lost 6 bases and 0 bases respectively, with 8 bases between them. The CDR3 here is CASRGDLNTEAFF. Here the CDR3 DNA reads TGTGCCAGCAGAGGTGACTTGAACACTGAAGCTTTCTTT.

This clonotype occurred many times. The chain employs TRBV27 and TRBJ1-5; 7 nucleotides align to TRBD1. CDR3 length: 13 residues. V lost 6 bases and J lost 6; bases outside the gene matches: 5. CDR1 is MNHEY, CDR2 SMNVEV, per germline (reference sequence). In DNA, the CDR3 is TGTGCCAGCAGACCCCGACAGGGTCAGCCCCAGCATTTT. Translated: CASRPRQGQPQHF.

In its sample, this clonotype was seen many times. CDR3 coding DNA: TGTGCCAGCAGCCCACCGGGACAGGGGCCCTACGAGCAGTACTTC. Translating gives CASSPPGQGPYEQYF. This chain links TRBV12-3 or TRBV12-4 with TRBJ2-7; 10 nucleotides align to TRBD1. This CDR3 comprises 15 residues. Trimming removed 6 bases from V and 2 bases from J; junction bases left unmatched: 7.

In its sample, this clonotype was seen once. With a much larger clone just one base away, this may be a read error. The gene calls are TRBV11-2 and TRBJ1-1, with D hard to call. Germline-derived CDR1 and CDR2 are SGHAT and FQNNGV. Trimming removed 4 bases at V and 1 base at J, with 10 bases between. CDR3 length: 14 residues. The CDR3 bases are TGTGCCAGCAGCTCCGGGGAGGGGAACACTGAAGCTTTCTTT. It encodes CASSSGEGNTEAFF.

The sample holds many counts of this clonotype. V and J are TRBV6-2 or TRBV6-3 and TRBJ1-3; TRBD1 matches 8 bases. Germline CDR1 reads MNHEY; CDR2 reads SVGEGT. V trimming: 2 bases; J trimming: 0 bases; junction bases outside the gene matches: 9. The CDR3 loop spans 18 amino acids. The CDR3 DNA follows: TGTGCCAGCAGTTACCTCTGGGGACAGGAGAGCTCTGGAAACACCATATATTTT. Its translation is CASSYLWGQESSGNTIYF.

This clonotype was counted many times. The rearrangement links TRBV5-1 to TRBJ1-2, with D unresolved. Germline-derived CDR1 and CDR2 are SGHRS and YFSETQ. The germline V and J ends were trimmed by 6 bases and 0 bases, with 12 bases remaining between them. The CDR3 is 14 amino acids. CDR3 sequence (DNA): TGCGCCAGCACGCCCACGGAGCCTAACTATGGCTACACCTTC. It codes for CASTPTEPNYGYTF.

In this sample, this clonotype turned up many times. The chain links TRBV12-3 or TRBV12-4 to TRBJ2-7; the match to TRBD2 covers 9 bases. The junction had 11 bases not matched to a gene; V was cut back by 5 bases and J by 3 bases. The CDR3 is 16 amino acids. The CDR3 reads CASSPRAGGGVYEQYF. DNA for the CDR3: TGTGCCAGCAGTCCTCGAGCGGGAGGTGGGGTCTACGAGCAGTACTTC.

About this clonotype itself: This may come from a read error, since a much larger clone is one base off. CDR3 region: CASSQGTAADNSRLHF. The DNA of the CDR3 is TGCGCCAGCAGCCAAGGGACAGCGGCGGATAATTCACGCCTCCACTTT. The V and J genes are TRBV4-3 and TRBJ1-6; a possible D gene is TRBD1 (6 bases). The CDR3 has 16 amino acids. The germline V gene has CDR1 LGHNA and CDR2 YSLEER.

Turning to this clonotype: The junction differs from germline at one of its ends, possibly a read error. This chain uses TRBV28 with TRBJ2-4; D not resolved. CDR3 length: 14 residues. Germline CDR1 reads MDHEN; CDR2 reads SYDVKM. CDR3 coding DNA: TGTGCCAGCAGTCCAGACCGAGCTAAAAACATTAAGTACTTC. Translation gives CASSPDRAKNIKYF.

Notes on this clonotype: Being one base from a much bigger clone, this may be a read error. This chain joins TRBV7-2 and TRBJ2-2; D is possibly TRBD2 (6 bases). With 4 bases removed from V and 2 bases from J, the gap between germline ends came to 11 bases. Germline lookup yields CDR1 SGHTA and CDR2 FQGNSA. The CDR3 consists of 15 residues. The CDR3 DNA follows: TGTGCCAGCAGCTCCCGGGACTGTAACACCGGGGAGCTGTTTTTT. As protein: CASSSRDCNTGELFF.

This clonotype was counted many times. This rearrangement joins TRBV5-1 to TRBJ2-2, with 7 bases fitting TRBD1. V dropped 6 bases and J dropped 4; count of bases not matched to a gene: 3. This CDR3 has 13 residues. Germline CDR1 SGHRS, CDR2 YFSETQ. This chain's CDR3 is CASMGQLTGELFF. CDR3 bases: TGCGCCAGCATGGGACAGCTCACCGGGGAGCTGTTTTTT.